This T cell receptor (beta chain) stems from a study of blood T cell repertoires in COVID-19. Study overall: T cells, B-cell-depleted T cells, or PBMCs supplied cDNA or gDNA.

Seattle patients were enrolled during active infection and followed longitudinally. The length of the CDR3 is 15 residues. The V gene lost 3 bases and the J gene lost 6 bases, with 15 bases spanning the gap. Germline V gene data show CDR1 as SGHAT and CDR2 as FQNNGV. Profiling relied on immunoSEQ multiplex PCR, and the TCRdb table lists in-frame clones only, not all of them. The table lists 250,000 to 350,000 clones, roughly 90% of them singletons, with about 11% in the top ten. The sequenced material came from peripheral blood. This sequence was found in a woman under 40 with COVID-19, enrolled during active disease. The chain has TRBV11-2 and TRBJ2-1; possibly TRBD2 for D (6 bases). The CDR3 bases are TGTGCCAGCAGCTTTACCGGGAGACCGACCAATGAGCAGTTCTTC. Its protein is CASSFTGRPTNEQFF.